The 10 T cell receptor beta chains presented below share a single source sample, sequenced in a study of blood T cell repertoires in COVID-19. Repertoires were generated with immunoSEQ multiplex PCR, while TCRdb's copy carries only in-frame clones and drops some. This table holds about 87,000 clones, over 70% found once. Input material: peripheral blood. These receptors were taken from a woman aged 45-60 years with acute or convalescent COVID-19.

The V gene is TRBV29-1, the J gene TRBJ2-3; 10 bases map to TRBD1. Per the germline V gene, CDR1 is SQVTM and CDR2 is ANQGSEA. V lost 7 bases and J lost 6; bases outside the gene matches: 10. This CDR3 is built from 14 residues. This CDR3 is CSATRDRGTDTQYF. The DNA for the CDR3 is TGCAGCGCAACCAGGGACAGGGGTACGGATACGCAGTATTTT.

The gene calls are TRBV24-1 and TRBJ1-1, with 7 bases lining up with TRBD1. Losses at the gene ends were 9 bases for V and 0 bases for J; bases not matched to a gene: 9. The CDR3 loop spans 15 amino acids. Per germline, CDR1 KGHDR and CDR2 SFDVKD. CDR3 sequence reads: CATPKTGTMNTEAFF. The CDR3 region has the DNA TGTGCCACCCCAAAGACAGGGACCATGAACACTGAAGCTTTCTTT.

The rearrangement links TRBV28 to TRBJ1-5; TRBD1 matches at 11 bases. This CDR3 is 15 amino acids long. J lost 4 bases, V lost 5 bases, and 4 bases had no gene match. The V gene's germline CDR1 is MDHEN and CDR2 SYDVKM. As DNA, the CDR3 is TGTGCCAGCAGTCGGGACAGGGGGACTAATCAGCCCCAGCATTTT. This encodes CASSRDRGTNQPQHF. The full variable domain, its missing parts supplied by reference TRBV28 and TRBJ1-5, is DVKVTQSSRYLVKRTGEKVFLECVQDMDHENMFWYRQDPGLGLRLIYFSYDVKMKEKGDIPEGYSVSREKKERFSLILESASTNQTSMYLCASSRDRGTNQPQHFGDGTRLSIL.

This clone was found a few times. This rearrangement joins TRBV7-2 to TRBJ2-2; possible D gene TRBD1, 7 bases. V was pared by 2 bases and J by 4 bases, with 11 bases between. The CDR3 is 15 residues long. Germline CDR1 and CDR2: SGHTA and FQGNSA. CDR3 nucleotides: TGTGCCAGCAGCTTAACCAGGGGGGTCACCGGGGAGCTGTTTTTT. It yields the protein CASSLTRGVTGELFF.

The chain uses TRBV10-3 and TRBJ2-5; 7 bases map to TRBD2. Germline V CDR1 and CDR2: ENHRY, SYGVKD. The CDR3 is made up of 14 amino acids. The V gene end was trimmed by 5 bases and the J gene end by 5 bases; junction bases not matched to a gene: 8. CDR3 residues: CAISLGEGGETQYF. DNA for the CDR3: TGTGCCATCAGTTTGGGGGAGGGCGGGGAGACCCAGTACTTC.

This chain links TRBV6-5 with TRBJ1-5, with 8 bases fitting TRBD1. This CDR3 has 15 amino acids. Germline V gene lookup returns CDR1 MNHEY and CDR2 SVGAGI. Trimming removed 7 bases from V and 4 bases from J; junction bases left unmatched: 9. As DNA, the CDR3 is TGTGCCAGCAAGGAGCGGACAGGGAGGAATCAGCCCCAGCATTTT. It encodes CASKERTGRNQPQHF.

This chain's CDR3 is CASSPQGSGGVLPLHF. The CDR3 nucleotides are TGTGCCAGCAGTCCACAAGGTTCAGGGGGCGTGCTACCCCTCCACTTT. The chain uses TRBV28 and TRBJ1-6, with TRBD1 matching 8 bases. CDR1 and CDR2 from the germline V gene are MDHEN and SYDVKM. Trimming took 5 bases from V and 12 from J; bases not matched to a gene: 15. The CDR3 sequence is 16 residues long. Filled out from reference TRBV28 and TRBJ1-6, the complete variable domain reads DVKVTQSSRYLVKRTGEKVFLECVQDMDHENMFWYRQDPGLGLRLIYFSYDVKMKEKGDIPEGYSVSREKKERFSLILESASTNQTSMYLCASSPQGSGGVLPLHFGNGTRLTVT.

The rearrangement links TRBV19 to TRBJ1-2; TRBD1 matches at 12 bases. This CDR3 has 15 residues. The trim removed 4 bases at V and 7 bases at J, leaving 7 bases unmatched. CDR1 is LNHDA and CDR2 is SQIVND in the germline V gene (reference sequence). CDR3 in amino acids: CASSTTGQGAIGYTF. As DNA, the CDR3 is TGTGCCAGTAGTACTACGGGACAGGGGGCCATTGGCTACACCTTC.

The sample holds a few counts of this clone. The chain joins TRBV12-3 or TRBV12-4 to TRBJ1-4; tentative D call: TRBD1 (6 bases). Trimming removed 3 bases at V and 14 bases at J, with 13 bases between. The CDR3 has 12 amino acids. For the CDR3, the DNA is TGTGCCAGCAGTTTCCCAGGGGCTAGGCTGTTTTTT. Translation gives CASSFPGARLFF.

The chain joins TRBV5-4 to TRBJ2-5; 7 positions agree with TRBD2. The CDR3 covers 14 residues. Unmatched junction bases numbered 3, after V lost 0 bases and J lost 4 bases. Germline CDR1 SGHNT, CDR2 YYREEE (reference sequence). The CDR3 coding sequence is TGTGCCAGCAGCTTGGTGGGGAGGGGAGAGACCCAGTACTTC. This codes for CASSLVGRGETQYF.